The 24 T cell receptor beta chains below come from one sample, sequenced in a study of cytomegalovirus exposure and HLA in healthy donors. The primer mix had 60 Vbeta and 13 Jbeta primers. The data were produced by immunoSEQ multiplex PCR, yet TCRdb's version contains in-frame clones alone and is incomplete. In the table there are about 76,000 clones, roughly 81% of which are singletons. The sample consisted of PBMCs. The receptor set was obtained from a woman aged 25 to 45 in good health and CMV-seronegative.

The chain links TRBV23-1 to TRBJ1-5; D ambiguous. TRBV23-1 is identified as an open reading frame with a role that is uncertain. The CDR3 runs to 14 residues. The germline V and J ends were trimmed by 8 bases and 0 bases, with 11 bases remaining between them. CDR3 in DNA: TGCGCCAGCTCTACTGCCGTTAGCAATCAGCCCCAGCATTTT. It yields the protein CASSTAVSNQPQHF.

The J gene is TRBJ2-2, the V gene TRBV9; 9 bases map to TRBD2. CDR3 length: 17 residues. V lost 4 bases, J lost 9 bases, and 16 bases stayed unmatched. Germline-derived CDR1 and CDR2 are SGDLS and YYNGEE. The DNA of the CDR3 is TGTGCCAGCAGCTCCCGTGGTAGCGGGAGAGGGGTTCGGGAGCTGTTTTTT. This translates into CASSSRGSGRGVRELFF.

The chain has TRBV7-6 and TRBJ2-1; D gene ambiguous. V lost 5 bases and J lost 0, with 11 bases in between. The length of the CDR3 is 15 residues. CDR1 and CDR2 from the germline V gene are SGHVS and FNYEAQ. DNA for the CDR3: TGTGCCAGCAGCGCTGCGGTGAGCTCCTACAATGAGCAGTTCTTC. Its translation is CASSAAVSSYNEQFF.

Written as DNA, the CDR3 is TGTGCCAGCAGCCATTATACGCAGGGATACACTGAAGCTTTCTTT. Its translation: CASSHYTQGYTEAFF. The V gene is TRBV5-6, the J gene TRBJ1-1; D possibly corresponds to TRBD1 (5 bases). CDR1 and CDR2 (germline): SGHDT, YYEEEE. The germline V and J ends were trimmed by 4 bases and 3 bases, with 16 bases remaining between them. The CDR3 length is 15 residues.

As for this clone: Other DNA variants within this sample encode the same CDR3. The genes are TRBV19 and TRBJ2-7; TRBD2 matches at 10 bases. After removal of 5 bases from V and 6 bases from J, the junction contained 7 bases not matched to a gene. The germline gives CDR1 LNHDA, CDR2 SQIVND (reference sequence). This CDR3 spans 14 amino acids. CDR3 sequence: CASSSKREGGEQYF. For the CDR3, the DNA is TGTGCCAGTAGTTCAAAGCGGGAGGGCGGCGAGCAGTACTTC.

V usage is TRBV5-8 and J usage is TRBJ1-2; a weak D match, TRBD1 (5 bases). The V gene's germline CDR1 is SGHTS and CDR2 YDEGEE. The CDR3 sequence is 13 residues long. The V and J ends lost 4 bases and 5 bases respectively, with 12 bases between them. CDR3 protein: CASSGRGRYGYTF. The CDR3, as DNA: TGTGCCAGCAGCGGGAGGGGACGATATGGCTACACCTTC.

The chain links TRBV30 to TRBJ1-6, with TRBD1 as a possible D gene (5 bases). The CDR3 is 16 amino acids. Germline CDR1 is GTSNPN and CDR2 is SVGIG (reference sequence). The germline V and J ends were trimmed by 1 base and 7 bases, with 17 bases remaining between them. CDR3 protein: CAWSGGTPPTNSPLHF. The DNA for the CDR3 is TGTGCCTGGAGTGGGGGCACTCCACCAACCAATTCACCCCTCCACTTT.

Comments on this clone: This specimen includes other DNA sequences encoding the same CDR3. The J gene is TRBJ1-1, the V gene TRBV19; TRBD1 might be the D (5 bases). Germline V gene data show CDR1 as LNHDA and CDR2 as SQIVND (reference sequence). V dropped 3 bases and J dropped 5 bases, with 13 bases sitting between them. The length of the CDR3 is 14 residues. CDR3 in DNA: TGTGCCAGTAGTATTGTGGGGGGAGGGACTGAAGCTTTCTTT. This gives the protein CASSIVGGGTEAFF.

The chain employs TRBV19 and TRBJ2-7; 7 nucleotides line up with TRBD1. The germline V gene has CDR1 LNHDA and CDR2 SQIVND (reference sequence). The CDR3 consists of 17 residues. The V and J ends lost 2 bases and 2 bases, in that order; junction bases with no gene match: 12. CDR3 coding DNA: TGTGCCAGTAGTATATATACCCACACAGGGGCCACCTACGAGCAGTACTTC. Its translation: CASSIYTHTGATYEQYF.

This clone has only a few counts. The chain combines TRBV27 with TRBJ1-5, with 11 bases aligning to TRBD1. V gave up 9 bases and J gave up 7 bases; unmatched junction bases: 5. The germline V gene has CDR1 MNHEY and CDR2 SMNVEV (reference sequence). CDR3 size: 13 residues. CDR3 protein: CASGQGAGQPQHF. The CDR3 DNA follows: TGTGCCAGTGGACAGGGGGCAGGGCAGCCCCAGCATTTT.

This clone was counted only a few times. V is TRBV15 and J is TRBJ1-1; maybe TRBD1 (5 bases). In germline, CDR1 is LNHNV, CDR2 YYDKDF (reference sequence). V gave up 3 bases and J gave up 0 bases, with 14 bases separating them. The CDR3 is 16 residues long. In DNA form, the CDR3 reads TGTGCCACCAGCAGTGGGCGACAGTCTGTGAACACTGAAGCTTTCTTT. Encoded protein: CATSSGRQSVNTEAFF.

The rearrangement joins TRBV28 to TRBJ2-7, with D possibly being TRBD2 (6 bases). Germline CDR1 reads MDHEN; CDR2 reads SYDVKM. This CDR3 spans 13 amino acids. V lost 10 bases, J lost 2 bases, and 15 bases lay in between. This CDR3 is CATVGSGAYEQYF. The CDR3 DNA follows: TGTGCCACCGTCGGGTCGGGGGCCTACGAGCAGTACTTC.

A note on this clone: The germline gene is not matched at one end of the junction; a read error may be the cause. The rearrangement joins TRBV30 to TRBJ1-1; 9 bases are a match to TRBD1. This CDR3 has 14 amino acids. CDR1 and CDR2 from the germline V gene are GTSNPN and SVGIG (reference sequence). The chain's CDR3 is CTWSVRGTGWGAFF. CDR3 DNA: TGTACCTGGAGTGTACGTGGGACAGGGTGGGGAGCTTTCTTT.

The chain couples TRBV15 to TRBJ1-5; 7 nucleotides align to TRBD1. CDR1 LNHNV and CDR2 YYDKDF come from the germline V gene (reference sequence). With 0 bases clipped from V and 4 bases from J, the junction kept 6 bases outside the gene matches. There are 16 residues in the CDR3. The CDR3 region is CATSRDGNRGNQPQHF. In DNA, the CDR3 is TGTGCCACCAGCAGAGATGGAAACAGGGGTAATCAGCCCCAGCATTTT.

The J gene is TRBJ2-3, the V gene TRBV19; 16 nucleotides agree with TRBD2. This CDR3 comprises 17 residues. After removal of 5 bases from V and 2 bases from J, the junction contained 4 bases not matched to a gene. Germline assignment: CDR1 LNHDA and CDR2 SQIVND (reference sequence). The CDR3 DNA reads TGTGCCAGTAGTGGGGGGACTAGCGGGAGGGCCACAGATACGCAGTATTTT. It specifies CASSGGTSGRATDTQYF.

In regard to this clone: The identical CDR3 is also encoded by other nucleotide sequences in the sample. The chain couples TRBV19 to TRBJ2-5, with D possibly being TRBD1 (6 bases). V was clipped by 3 bases and J by 2 bases, with 7 bases between them. The CDR3 spans 13 residues. In germline, CDR1 is LNHDA, CDR2 SQIVND (reference sequence). Written as DNA, the CDR3 is TGTGCCAGTAGTATCAGGGGACAAGAGACCCAGTACTTC. Residues: CASSIRGQETQYF.

This sequence joins TRBV6-1 and TRBJ2-7; TRBD1 matches at 7 bases. The CDR3 is 13 amino acids. The V segment lost 6 bases and the J segment 4 bases; nucleotides outside the gene matches: 6. Germline CDR1 reads MNHNS; CDR2 reads SASEGT. The CDR3 region is CASRNPTGYEQYF. DNA for the CDR3: TGTGCCAGCAGAAACCCGACAGGGTACGAGCAGTACTTC.

The chain links TRBV5-4 to TRBJ2-3, with 9 nucleotides matching TRBD2. The V gene end was trimmed by 4 bases and the J gene end by 0 bases; junction bases not matched to a gene: 9. Germline assignment: CDR1 SGHNT and CDR2 YYREEE (reference sequence). This CDR3 comprises 17 residues. The DNA of the CDR3 is TGTGCCAGCAGCAACGAACTAGCGGGTGCTAGCACAGATACGCAGTATTTT. Translated, it gives CASSNELAGASTDTQYF.

The V call is TRBV28, the J call TRBJ2-7; 8 nucleotides line up with TRBD2. This CDR3 has 21 residues. The germline gives CDR1 MDHEN, CDR2 SYDVKM. V shed 4 bases and J 6 bases; nucleotides not matched to a gene: 29. CDR3 sequence: CASSSVTPARGSGGRSGEQYF. In DNA form, the CDR3 reads TGTGCCAGCAGTTCCGTCACCCCCGCCCGAGGCTCCGGCGGGAGGAGTGGCGAGCAGTACTTC.

The chain employs TRBV9 and TRBJ2-1; D is unclear. V was cut by 0 bases and J by 5 bases, with 9 bases left in between. The CDR3 has 14 amino acids. The germline CDR1 and CDR2 sequences are SGDLS and YYNGEE. The CDR3 sequence: CASSVEIVNNEQFF. CDR3 DNA: TGTGCCAGCAGCGTAGAAATAGTGAACAATGAGCAGTTCTTC.

The chain links TRBV2 to TRBJ1-4; the match to TRBD1 covers 7 bases. The length of the CDR3 is 13 residues. Germline CDR1 reads SNHLY; CDR2 reads FYNNEI. Trimming at V came to 8 bases and at J to 8 bases, leaving 8 bases not matched to a gene. CDR3 protein: CASGQEVDEKLFF. In DNA, the CDR3 is TGTGCCAGCGGACAGGAAGTGGACGAAAAACTGTTTTTT.

The CDR3 reads CASYLADRADTQYF. CDR3 nucleotides: TGCGCCAGCTACTTAGCGGATAGGGCAGATACGCAGTATTTT. The V and J genes are TRBV5-1 and TRBJ2-3; possible D gene TRBD2, 6 bases. V lost 7 bases, J lost 4 bases, and 16 bases lay in between. CDR3 size: 14 residues. The germline gives CDR1 SGHRS, CDR2 YFSETQ.

The rearrangement uses TRBV5-1 and TRBJ1-5; no clear D gene. CDR3 size: 13 residues. V shed 0 bases and J shed 9 bases, with 10 bases lying between them. Germline V gene sequence: CDR1 SGHRS, CDR2 YFSETQ. CDR3 nucleotides: TGCGCCAGCAGCTTGGAGTCGGGGATGCCCCAGCATTTT. Translating it yields CASSLESGMPQHF.

The V gene is TRBV9, the J gene TRBJ1-5; no reliable D call. There are 13 residues in the CDR3. The germline gives CDR1 SGDLS, CDR2 YYNGEE. The V gene lost 3 bases and the J gene lost 3 bases, with 7 bases spanning the gap. The CDR3 protein is CASSAGVNQPQHF. The CDR3 DNA sequence: TGTGCCAGCAGCGCCGGGGTCAATCAGCCCCAGCATTTT.